The 32 T cell receptor beta chains reported below all come from one sample, sequenced in a study of blood T cell repertoires in COVID-19. Only in-frame clones appear in the TCRdb table, and some are missing; sequencing was by immunoSEQ multiplex PCR. Found here are 70,000 or so clones, roughly 79% of them singletons; the top ten hold around a fifth. The sample comprised peripheral blood. Receptors were obtained from a man in his sixties or seventies with acute or convalescent COVID-19.

This chain links TRBV9 with TRBJ2-5, with D maybe TRBD1 (5 bases). The V gene's germline CDR1 is SGDLS and CDR2 YYNGEE. CDR3 size: 16 residues. The V gene lost 0 bases and the J gene lost 3 bases, with 15 bases spanning the gap. Written as DNA, the CDR3 is TGTGCCAGCAGCGTAGAAGGTCAGGGCTCAAAAGAGACCCAGTACTTC. Translated: CASSVEGQGSKETQYF.

V gene TRBV11-2 combines with J gene TRBJ2-1; D is perhaps TRBD2 (5 bases). The CDR3 spans 16 residues. Trimming left V 4 bases short and J 4 bases short, with 17 bases between. CDR1 and CDR2 (germline): SGHAT, FQNNGV. CDR3 bases: TGTGCCAGCAGCTCTTTAGTGGGAGTGGCGTACAATGAGCAGTTCTTC. This translates into CASSSLVGVAYNEQFF. Variable domain in full (rest from reference TRBV11-2 and TRBJ2-1): EAGVAQSPRYKIIEKRQSVAFWCNPISGHATLYWYQQILGQGPKLLIQFQNNGVVDDSQLPKDRFSAERLKGVDSTLKIQPAKLEDSAVYLCASSSLVGVAYNEQFFGPGTRLTVL.

The rearrangement links TRBV9 to TRBJ1-2; 11 nucleotides agree with TRBD1. The V and J ends lost 0 bases and 5 bases, in that order; junction bases with no gene match: 6. Germline V gene lookup returns CDR1 SGDLS and CDR2 YYNGEE. The length of the CDR3 is 16 residues. The CDR3 is CASSVAVDRGLYGYTF. Written as DNA, the CDR3 is TGTGCCAGCAGCGTAGCAGTGGACAGGGGGCTGTATGGCTACACCTTC.

This chain uses TRBV28 with TRBJ2-7; TRBD2 matches at 11 bases. The ends lost 8 bases at V and 6 bases at J; junction bases unmatched: 3. Germline CDR1 and CDR2: MDHEN and SYDVKM. This CDR3 region has 12 residues. In nucleotides, the CDR3 is TGTGCCAGCCGACTAGCGGGACGCGAGCAGTACTTC. Translation: CASRLAGREQYF. The variable domain in full, completed from reference TRBV28 and TRBJ2-7, reads DVKVTQSSRYLVKRTGEKVFLECVQDMDHENMFWYRQDPGLGLRLIYFSYDVKMKEKGDIPEGYSVSREKKERFSLILESASTNQTSMYLCASRLAGREQYFGPGTRLTVT.

The sample holds a few counts of this clone. This same CDR3 is encoded by further DNA sequences in the sample. The rearrangement links TRBV11-2 to TRBJ1-2, with 9 nucleotides matching TRBD1. The V and J ends lost 0 bases and 6 bases, in that order; junction bases with no gene match: 2. The CDR3 runs to 14 residues. Per the germline V gene, CDR1 is SGHAT and CDR2 is FQNNGV. CDR3 DNA sequence: TGTGCCAGCAGCTTAGATCGACAGGGGGATGGCTACACCTTC. This translates into CASSLDRQGDGYTF.

The rearrangement links TRBV15 to TRBJ2-3; a possible D gene is TRBD1 (7 bases). V was pared by 4 bases and J by 3 bases, with 17 bases between. CDR3 length equals 16 residues. Germline CDR1 and CDR2: LNHNV and YYDKDF (reference sequence). The CDR3 DNA reads as TGTGCCACCAGCACCGACAGGGCGCGGGGTACAGATACGCAGTATTTT. Amino acid sequence: CATSTDRARGTDTQYF.

V is TRBV7-9 and J is TRBJ2-7; TRBD1 matches 12 bases. Germline V gene data show CDR1 as SEHNR and CDR2 as FQNEAQ (reference sequence). V was pared by 3 bases and J by 5 bases, with 5 bases of the junction left unmatched. CDR3 length equals 15 residues. The CDR3 DNA reads TGTGCCAGCAGCTTTCCCGGGACAGGGGGCAACGAGCAGTACTTC. As protein: CASSFPGTGGNEQYF. Together with reference TRBV7-9 and TRBJ2-7, the CDR3 gives the full variable domain: DTGVSQNPRHKITKRGQNVTFRCDPISEHNRLYWYRQTLGQGPEFLTYFQNEAQLEKSRLLSDRFSAERPKGSFSTLEIQRTEQGDSAMYLCASSFPGTGGNEQYFGPGTRLTVT.

V usage is TRBV7-2 and J usage is TRBJ2-4; tentatively, D is TRBD2 (6 bases). From germline, CDR1 is SGHTA and CDR2 FQGNSA. Trimming cost V 0 bases and J 2 bases, with 11 bases left between them. The CDR3 has 16 residues. CDR3 bases: TGTGCCAGCAGCTTAGCGCGGAGGGATCCCAAAAACATTCAGTACTTC. Protein: CASSLARRDPKNIQYF.

The V gene is TRBV3-1 (or the pseudogene TRBV3-2), the J gene TRBJ1-5; no firm D call. V shed 1 base and J shed 1 base, with 17 bases lying between them. Germline V gene sequence: CDR1 LGHDT, CDR2 YNNKEL (reference sequence). The CDR3 sequence is 18 residues long. Here the CDR3 DNA reads TGTGCCAGCAGCCAAGGAGTAGGTGGAAGCGGGAGCAATCAGCCCCAGCATTTT. This codes for CASSQGVGGSGSNQPQHF.

V usage is TRBV29-1 and J usage is TRBJ2-3; D might be TRBD1 (5 bases). V gave up 4 bases and J gave up 0 bases, with 11 bases separating them. There are 14 residues in the CDR3. Germline V gives CDR1 SQVTM, CDR2 ANQGSEA. The CDR3 DNA reads as TGCAGCGTTGTAGGGGTTTCTAGCACAGATACGCAGTATTTT. It encodes CSVVGVSSTDTQYF.

This clone has only one observation. This chain links TRBV29-1 with TRBJ1-4; D unclear. The CDR3 runs 13 residues. Between the trimmed V and J ends, which lost 3 bases and 10 bases, there was a span of 15 bases. Germline V lookup: CDR1 SQVTM, CDR2 ANQGSEA. The CDR3 DNA reads TGCAGCGTTGATGGGCAGGCCTCCGGAAAACTGTTTTTT. This translates into CSVDGQASGKLFF.

This clone was detected many times. The rearrangement joins TRBV15 to TRBJ1-4; weak D call: TRBD1 (5 bases). The V end was cut by 5 bases, the J end by 8 bases, with 15 bases between. Germline V gene data show CDR1 as LNHNV and CDR2 as YYDKDF (reference sequence). The CDR3 length is 14 residues. The CDR3 coding sequence is TGTGCCACCAGCCTCCAGCGCAGGGTCGAAAAACTGTTTTTT. It specifies CATSLQRRVEKLFF.

V gene TRBV25-1 combines with J gene TRBJ1-3, with 11 bases matching TRBD1. The CDR3 is made up of 17 amino acids. Losses at the gene ends were 5 bases for V and 1 base for J; bases not matched to a gene: 7. Germline V gives CDR1 MGHDK, CDR2 SYGVNS. Here the CDR3 reads CASSRTGGFGSGNTIYF. The CDR3 DNA is TGTGCCAGCAGTAGGACAGGGGGCTTCGGGTCTGGAAACACCATATATTTT.

This clone was observed a few times. The chain couples TRBV19 to TRBJ1-1; 7 bases match TRBD1. The CDR3 is made up of 15 amino acids. With V trimmed by 7 bases and J by 1 base, 9 bases remained unmatched. Germline assignment: CDR1 LNHDA and CDR2 SQIVND (reference sequence). The CDR3 spells CASTPRTGPNTEAFF. CDR3 sequence (DNA): TGTGCCAGTACCCCCAGGACAGGACCGAACACTGAAGCTTTCTTT.

The chain couples TRBV4-1 to TRBJ2-7; TRBD2 matches 11 bases. The V and J ends lost 2 bases and 2 bases, in that order; junction bases with no gene match: 11. There are 18 residues in the CDR3. Germline V gives CDR1 MGHRA, CDR2 YSYEKL. CDR3 sequence (DNA): TGCGCCAGCAGCCAACAGCATCTTCTAGCGGGAGGCCCCTACGAGCAGTACTTC. Amino acid sequence: CASSQQHLLAGGPYEQYF.

This clone was recorded once. V usage is TRBV24-1 and J usage is TRBJ2-7, with 9 bases that match TRBD1. Germline CDR1 reads KGHDR; CDR2 reads SFDVKD. Trimming cost V 7 bases and J 1 base; bases outside gene matches: 4. This CDR3 has 14 amino acids. In nucleotides, the CDR3 is TGTGCCACCAGCCTCGGGACAGGGTCCTACGAGCAGTACTTC. It yields the protein CATSLGTGSYEQYF.

The CDR3 DNA sequence: TGTGCCAGCAGCTTAATGGGTCCGGGAGTCCTCTACAATGAGCAGTTCTTC. Protein: CASSLMGPGVLYNEQFF. The chain has TRBV7-3 and TRBJ2-1, with a tentative D call TRBD2 (6 bases). CDR3 length equals 17 residues. Trimming took off 1 base at V and 3 bases at J, with 16 bases between the two ends. Germline V lookup: CDR1 SGHTA, CDR2 FQGTGA.

This chain joins TRBV7-9 and TRBJ1-5, with D uncertain. Germline lookup yields CDR1 SEHNR and CDR2 FQNEAQ (reference sequence). V lost 1 base, J lost 2 bases, and 12 bases lay in between. The CDR3 has 16 residues. The chain's CDR3 is CASSLGPEFGNQPQHF. CDR3 nucleotide sequence: TGTGCCAGCAGCTTAGGACCGGAGTTCGGCAATCAGCCCCAGCATTTT.

The V gene is TRBV10-3, the J gene TRBJ2-7; a weak D match, TRBD2 (6 bases). The V gene lost 6 bases and the J gene lost 5 bases, with 11 bases spanning the gap. Germline CDR1 and CDR2: ENHRY and SYGVKD. CDR3 length equals 12 residues. The CDR3 here is CAIRDGGNEQYF. CDR3 in DNA: TGTGCCATCAGGGACGGGGGTAACGAGCAGTACTTC.

This clone was counted only a few times. The rearrangement links TRBV10-2 to TRBJ1-1; unclear D gene. V was shortened by 3 bases and J by 7 bases, with 6 bases between the two germline ends. Germline-derived CDR1 and CDR2 are WSHSY and SAAADI. The CDR3 covers 11 residues. Written as DNA, the CDR3 is TGCGCCAGCAGTGATCTAATTGAAGCTTTCTTT. Encoded protein: CASSDLIEAFF.

The DNA of the CDR3 is TGTGCCTGCGGGGCTAGCGGGAGTAGCACCTACGAGCAGTACTTC. It encodes CACGASGSSTYEQYF. This chain uses TRBV19 with TRBJ2-7; TRBD2 matches 10 bases. The V and J ends lost 11 bases and 2 bases, in that order; junction bases with no gene match: 12. The CDR3 sequence is 15 residues long. CDR1 is LNHDA and CDR2 is SQIVND in the germline V gene (reference sequence).

This rearrangement joins TRBV5-6 to TRBJ2-1; D may be TRBD2 (6 bases). Trimming stripped 3 bases from V and 5 bases from J, with 15 bases between. Germline CDR1 is SGHDT and CDR2 is YYEEEE. The CDR3 has 15 residues. CDR3 nucleotide sequence: TGTGCCAGCAGCTCCGACGGACTATACAACAATGAGCAGTTCTTC. Its translation: CASSSDGLYNNEQFF.

This chain uses TRBV7-6 with TRBJ1-5; the D gene is possibly TRBD1 (6 bases). The CDR3 has 15 amino acids. CDR1 and CDR2 from the germline V gene are SGHVS and FNYEAQ. Trimming removed 2 bases at V and 2 bases at J, with 10 bases between. The CDR3, as DNA: TGTGCCAGCAGCTTACAGACAGGCGGCAATCAGCCCCAGCATTTT. Its translation: CASSLQTGGNQPQHF. Full variable domain (outside the CDR3, taken from reference TRBV7-6 and TRBJ1-5): GAGVSQSPRYKVTKRGQDVALRCDPISGHVSLYWYRQALGQGPEFLTYFNYEAQQDKSGLPNDRFSAERPEGSISTLTIQRTEQRDSAMYRCASSLQTGGNQPQHFGDGTRLSIL.

The chain carries TRBV6-6 and TRBJ1-1, with D tentatively TRBD1 (5 bases). Germline V gene sequence: CDR1 MNHNY, CDR2 SVGAGI (reference sequence). CDR3 size: 14 residues. Trimming pared 4 bases from V and 5 bases from J, leaving 14 bases between. The DNA of the CDR3 is TGTGCCAGCAGTTCGCAACCAGGGATTACTGAAGCTTTCTTT. Its translation is CASSSQPGITEAFF.

The chain uses TRBV27 and TRBJ1-6; D unclear. The V gene's germline CDR1 is MNHEY and CDR2 SMNVEV (reference sequence). With 4 bases removed from V and 17 bases from J, the gap between germline ends came to 21 bases. This CDR3 is built from 14 residues. The CDR3, as DNA: TGTGCCAGCAGTTCACTCGGGAGGATGGGCCTGGTCCACTTT. It specifies CASSSLGRMGLVHF.

The chain couples TRBV5-1 to TRBJ2-1; TRBD2 matches 8 bases. Germline loops: CDR1 SGHRS, CDR2 YFSETQ. After removal of 0 bases from V and 4 bases from J, the junction contained 6 bases not matched to a gene. The length of the CDR3 is 16 residues. This chain's CDR3 is CASSLAPSGSYNEQFF. The DNA for the CDR3 is TGCGCCAGCAGCTTGGCTCCTAGCGGGTCTTACAATGAGCAGTTCTTC.

This rearrangement joins TRBV24-1 to TRBJ2-2; 10 nucleotides agree with TRBD1. The CDR3 sequence is 16 residues long. Trimming removed 1 base from V and 5 bases from J; junction bases left unmatched: 3. CDR1 is KGHDR and CDR2 is SFDVKD in the germline V gene. The CDR3 loop is CATSDFRTGGTGELFF. The CDR3 DNA sequence: TGTGCCACCAGTGATTTCAGGACAGGGGGTACCGGGGAGCTGTTTTTT.

The V call is TRBV28, the J call TRBJ2-4, with 9 bases aligning to TRBD1. The CDR3 loop spans 16 amino acids. The germline gives CDR1 MDHEN, CDR2 SYDVKM. V gave up 3 bases and J gave up 7 bases; unmatched junction bases: 10. CDR3 amino acids: CASSFSWGQGRNIQYF. The CDR3 DNA sequence: TGTGCCAGCAGTTTTAGTTGGGGACAGGGAAGGAACATTCAGTACTTC.

The chain has TRBV6-2 or TRBV6-3 and TRBJ2-5; D is unresolved. Germline assignment: CDR1 MNHEY and CDR2 SVGEGT. The CDR3 loop spans 14 amino acids. Trimming removed 6 bases at V and 5 bases at J, with 16 bases between. The CDR3 reads CASSRRSLEETQYF. In DNA form, the CDR3 reads TGTGCCAGCAGCCGGCGCAGTTTGGAGGAGACCCAGTACTTC.

J is TRBJ2-3 and V is TRBV7-9; 10 positions match TRBD1. The CDR3 totals 16 residues. Germline lookup yields CDR1 SEHNR and CDR2 FQNEAQ (reference sequence). V lost 5 bases to trimming and J lost 2 bases; unmatched junction nucleotides: 7. The CDR3 region has the DNA TGTGCCAGCAGCCGAGGAGGGACAGGGGCCACAGATACGCAGTATTTT. Its protein product is CASSRGGTGATDTQYF.

The rearrangement links TRBV28 to TRBJ2-3; 7 nucleotides match TRBD1. V lost 5 bases, J lost 6 bases, and 5 bases stayed unmatched. Germline V gives CDR1 MDHEN, CDR2 SYDVKM. There are 13 residues in the CDR3. The CDR3: CASSPGQADTQYF. The CDR3 DNA follows: TGTGCCAGCAGTCCCGGACAGGCGGATACGCAGTATTTT.

This clone was detected ten times or more. The J gene is TRBJ2-2, the V gene TRBV7-9; TRBD1 agrees at 10 bases. The CDR3 length is 15 residues. The V gene's germline CDR1 is SEHNR and CDR2 FQNEAQ (reference sequence). V shed 4 bases, J shed 5 bases, and the junction held 4 bases outside the gene matches. The CDR3: CASSSGTGVTGELFF. CDR3 coding DNA: TGTGCCAGCAGCTCCGGGACAGGGGTGACCGGGGAGCTGTTTTTT.